This T cell receptor (beta chain) was sequenced in a study of graft-versus-host responses after intestinal transplantation. Study as a whole: The whole recipient group had anti-thymocyte globulin induction followed by tacrolimus and steroids for two to three years.

Sequencing used immunoSEQ multiplex PCR; TCRdb keeps in-frame clones, though not all of them. The sample holds 20,000 or so clones, 70% to 80% seen once. Per the germline V gene, CDR1 is MNHNS and CDR2 is SASEGT. The CDR3 contains 15 residues. V lost 4 bases, J lost 0 bases, and 9 bases lay in between. The starting material, graft tissue, was processed to release intraepithelial and lamina propria lymphocytes. The gene calls are TRBV6-1 and TRBJ1-4, with TRBD1 as a possible D gene (5 bases). The source of this sequence is a human patient who received an intestinal transplant, so some T cells may come from the graft donor. The input for sequencing was ileum tissue, taken 12 days after intestinal transplant. The CDR3 region is CASSGRQTTNEKLFF. CDR3 in DNA: TGTGCCAGCAGTGGTAGACAGACAACTAATGAAAAACTGTTTTTT.